This T cell receptor beta chain was sequenced during a study of long-term antiretroviral therapy in people with HIV. Study-wide context: By about a decade, the earliest samples predate the 2015 immediate-ART recommendation.

General study findings and limits: Dating from the mid-2000s to the late 2010s, the blood was possibly obtained under older ART regimens.

The V segment lost 6 bases and the J segment 0 bases; nucleotides outside the gene matches: 4. Looked up from germline, CDR1 is SGHTA and CDR2 is FQGNSA. CDR3 size: 14 residues. As for this clone: As yet, its antigen is unknown.

Specimens carried about 0.95-11 million cryopreserved PBMC before DNA extraction. Survey level was the resolution at which the v3.0 immunoSEQ assay ran. Method: immunoSEQ multiplex PCR; TCRdb's copy keeps in-frame clones and lacks some. The sample yields roughly 19,000 clones, approximately 88% seen once. The starting material was unsorted PBMCs, obtained 1.2 years after starting antiretroviral therapy. The source of this sequence is a woman aged 40 to 50 with HIV. The J gene is TRBJ2-5, the V gene TRBV7-2, with TRBD2 identical over 7 bases. The CDR3 sequence: CASRDTSDQETQYF. The CDR3 DNA is TGTGCCAGCAGAGATACTAGCGACCAAGAGACCCAGTACTTC.